This is a list of T cell receptor beta chains from one sample in a study of regulatory and conventional T cells in RAG deficiency. Produced via immunoSEQ multiplex PCR; TCRdb's table is partial and in-frame only. The data hold roughly 10,000 clones, with around 94% observed a single time. Sequenced: CD4+ effector T cells sorted from blood. The receptors derive from a human donor with RAG deficiency presenting as severe combined immunodeficiency. Both conserved end residues are part of each CDR3. A D gene is named only where the DNA matches it firmly. Clone size, where shown, is once, few, many, or a class for clones that have expanded.

V,size,J,D,DNA,CDR3
TRBV7-2,.,TRBJ2-7,.,TGTGCCAGCACCCCACGGTCCTACTCCTACGAGCAGTACTTC,CASTPRSYSYEQYF
TRBV11-2,.,TRBJ1-2,.,TGTGCCAGCAGCTTAGTAGGGGAGGGCGGCTACACCTTC,CASSLVGEGGYTF
TRBV6-5,.,TRBJ1-2,TRBD1,TGTGCCAGCAGGTCGACAGGGGGCTATGGCTACACCTTC,CASRSTGGYGYTF
TRBV2,few,TRBJ1-4,TRBD1,TGTGCCAGCAGTGAACAGGGGGCAACTAATGAAAAACTGTTTTTT,CASSEQGATNEKLFF
TRBV10-3,once,TRBJ2-7,.,TGTGCCATCAGTGAGCCTGACAGGCCCGAGCAGTACTTC,CAISEPDRPEQYF
TRBV18,.,TRBJ2-5,.,TGTGCCAGCTCACCGCGACGGGAACAAGAGACCCAGTACTTC,CASSPRREQETQYF
TRBV18,once,TRBJ2-5,.,TGTGCCAGCTCACAAGGGTACCAAGAGACCCAGTACTTC,CASSQGYQETQYF
TRBV28,.,TRBJ2-6,.,TGTGCCAGCAGAGGGGCCGGCCCTGGGGCCAACGTCCTGACTTTC,CASRGAGPGANVLTF
TRBV20-1,.,TRBJ1-2,TRBD1,TGCAGGGGGGGGACAGATACTTCCTACACCTTC,CRGGTDTSYTF
TRBV7-3,.,TRBJ2-6,.,TGTGCCAGCAGCCCAGTCTCTGGGGCCAACGTCCTGACTTTC,CASSPVSGANVLTF
TRBV25-1,.,TRBJ2-1,.,TGTGCCAGCAGCCCAATGGGCATCGGAGCGAGTGGTGAGCAGTTCTTC,CASSPMGIGASGEQFF
TRBV19,.,TRBJ1-2,.,TGTGCCAGTACCAACGTGGGGTATGGCTACACCTTC,CASTNVGYGYTF
TRBV19,few,TRBJ1-5,.,TGTGCCAGTAGTGTCCTTAATCAGCCCCAGCATTTT,CASSVLNQPQHF
TRBV18,.,TRBJ2-3,.,TGTGCCAGCTCACCACGAATGAGGGTTTTTACAGATACGCAGTATTTT,CASSPRMRVFTDTQYF
TRBV4-2,few,TRBJ1-2,.,TGTGCCAGCAGCCCCCCACAGGGAACCACTAACTATGGCTACACCTTC,CASSPPQGTTNYGYTF
TRBV10-3,.,TRBJ2-7,TRBD1,TGTGCCATCAGGAGGACAGGGGAGGGAGAGCAGTACTTC,CAIRRTGEGEQYF
TRBV9,.,TRBJ2-7,.,TGTGCCAGCAGCGTAACGAGTACAGCCTACGAGCAGTACTTC,CASSVTSTAYEQYF
TRBV7-8,.,TRBJ1-3,.,TGTGCCAGCAGCTTAGGGGGCTCATGGGGAAACACCATATATTTT,CASSLGGSWGNTIYF
TRBV30,.,TRBJ2-2,.,TGTGCCTGGAGTGTAAGAGGGGGCACCGGGGAGCTGTTTTTT,CAWSVRGGTGELFF
TRBV28,.,TRBJ2-5,.,TGTGCCAGCAGTTTAGTGGGGCAGGGGATTATGGAGACCCAGTACTTC,CASSLVGQGIMETQYF
TRBV25-1,.,TRBJ2-7,.,TGTGCCAGCAGCCCCGGACCGTGGGGCTCCTACGAGCAGTACTTC,CASSPGPWGSYEQYF
TRBV5-1,.,TRBJ2-2,TRBD1,TGCGCCAGCAGCTTGGCCATAGGGGAAGGACAGGGAAGAACCGGGGAGCTGTTTTTT,CASSLAIGEGQGRTGELFF